Listed below are T cell receptor beta chains from one sample, sequenced in a study of T cell responses to AZD1222 COVID-19 vaccine. Assay: immunoSEQ multiplex PCR; the TCRdb copy retains only in-frame clones and omits some. The sample shows roughly 140,000 clones, around 91% of them seen only once. The sample in question was peripheral blood, obtained on day 0 of AZD1222 vaccination. The source of these receptors is an adult in good health. The CDR3 runs from the conserved cysteine through the conserved F or W. Each record gives: CDR3 DNA, CDR3 protein, D gene, J gene, V gene, clone size. The D gene is left open where the match is weak. The size field is filled for only some rows; it gives once, few, many or a size class.

CDR3 DNA: TGCGCCAGCAGCTTTCTAGGATCCTACGAGCAGTACTTC
CDR3 protein: CASSFLGSYEQYF
D gene: .
J gene: TRBJ2-7
V gene: TRBV5-1
clone size: .

CDR3 DNA: TGTGCCAGCAGTGAAGGGACAGGTTTGTACGGCTACACCTTC
CDR3 protein: CASSEGTGLYGYTF
D gene: TRBD1
J gene: TRBJ1-2
V gene: TRBV6-1
clone size: .

CDR3 DNA: TGTGCCAGCAGCTTAATCGTATCGATCCCGAACACCGGGGAGCTGTTTTTT
CDR3 protein: CASSLIVSIPNTGELFF
D gene: .
J gene: TRBJ2-2
V gene: TRBV11-2
clone size: once

CDR3 DNA: TGCAGCGTCTATACCGGGTTAAATAATGAAAAACTGTTTTTT
CDR3 protein: CSVYTGLNNEKLFF
D gene: .
J gene: TRBJ1-4
V gene: TRBV29-1
clone size: .

CDR3 DNA: TGTGCCAGCAGTACGTACACCGGGGAGCTGTTTTTT
CDR3 protein: CASSTYTGELFF
D gene: .
J gene: TRBJ2-2
V gene: TRBV11-2
clone size: .

CDR3 DNA: TGCGCCAGCAGCCAAGGATGGTGGTTTGGTGGTAGACATGAGCAGTTCTTC
CDR3 protein: CASSQGWWFGGRHEQFF
D gene: .
J gene: TRBJ2-1
V gene: TRBV4-3
clone size: .

CDR3 DNA: TGTGCCAGCAGCCCCGGACTAGCGGGAGATTTCGATGAGCAGTTCTTC
CDR3 protein: CASSPGLAGDFDEQFF
D gene: TRBD2
J gene: TRBJ2-1
V gene: TRBV11-2
clone size: .

CDR3 DNA: TGTGCCATCAGTGAGACGCCCCTGGGCGGGGCAGATACGCAGTATTTT
CDR3 protein: CAISETPLGGADTQYF
D gene: .
J gene: TRBJ2-3
V gene: TRBV10-3
clone size: .

CDR3 DNA: TGCAGTGCCAGTACGTGGCTCTTGAACACTGAAGCTTTCTTT
CDR3 protein: CSASTWLLNTEAFF
D gene: .
J gene: TRBJ1-1
V gene: TRBV20-1
clone size: once

CDR3 DNA: TGTGCCAGCAGCCAAGAAGATGCGGGGGAAACGAGAGAAGAGACCCAGTACTTC
CDR3 protein: CASSQEDAGETREETQYF
D gene: TRBD2
J gene: TRBJ2-5
V gene: TRBV3-1/TRBV3-2
clone size: .

CDR3 DNA: TGTGCCAGCGGGCCAGTGGCGGGAGCAGGCGAGCAGTACTTC
CDR3 protein: CASGPVAGAGEQYF
D gene: TRBD2
J gene: TRBJ2-7
V gene: TRBV7-2
clone size: .

CDR3 DNA: TGTGCCACCAGTGACACGACGGGAAAACTGTTTTTT
CDR3 protein: CATSDTTGKLFF
D gene: .
J gene: TRBJ1-4
V gene: TRBV24-1
clone size: .

CDR3 DNA: TGCGCCAGCAGCTTTTCCCCCGGGGGATCCTACGAGCAGTACTTC
CDR3 protein: CASSFSPGGSYEQYF
D gene: .
J gene: TRBJ2-7
V gene: TRBV5-1
clone size: .

CDR3 DNA: TGTGCTAGTGCCGTAGGGGCTAGCGGGAGCAATGAGCAGTTCTTC
CDR3 protein: CASAVGASGSNEQFF
D gene: TRBD2
J gene: TRBJ2-1
V gene: TRBV12-5
clone size: .

CDR3 DNA: TGTGCCAGCAGCCCGGGACACACGGGTGAAGCTTTCTTT
CDR3 protein: CASSPGHTGEAFF
D gene: .
J gene: TRBJ1-1
V gene: TRBV6-6
clone size: .

CDR3 DNA: TGTGCCAGCAGTTCCAGGGGTTATGGCTACACCTTC
CDR3 protein: CASSSRGYGYTF
D gene: .
J gene: TRBJ1-2
V gene: TRBV27
clone size: few

CDR3 DNA: TGTGCCAGCAGCCCTTATCAGGGAGGAGAAAAACTGTTTTTT
CDR3 protein: CASSPYQGGEKLFF
D gene: .
J gene: TRBJ1-4
V gene: TRBV7-9
clone size: .

CDR3 DNA: TGCAGCGTTCAGGGGGGCCCAACTGAAGCTTTCTTT
CDR3 protein: CSVQGGPTEAFF
D gene: TRBD1
J gene: TRBJ1-1
V gene: TRBV29-1
clone size: .

CDR3 DNA: TGCGCCAGCAGCCAAGCGGGACGGACGAACACTGAAGCTTTCTTT
CDR3 protein: CASSQAGRTNTEAFF
D gene: .
J gene: TRBJ1-1
V gene: TRBV4-3
clone size: .

CDR3 DNA: TGTGCCAGCAGCCCTGCACAGGGCTACAATGAGCAGTTCTTC
CDR3 protein: CASSPAQGYNEQFF
D gene: .
J gene: TRBJ2-1
V gene: TRBV3-1/TRBV3-2
clone size: .

CDR3 DNA: TGTGCCAGCATCCCCGGAAGCGCGCGCTACGAGCAGTACTTC
CDR3 protein: CASIPGSARYEQYF
D gene: .
J gene: TRBJ2-7
V gene: TRBV28
clone size: .

CDR3 DNA: TGTGCCAGCTCGGACAGGGGGGATCAGCCCCAGCATTTT
CDR3 protein: CASSDRGDQPQHF
D gene: TRBD1
J gene: TRBJ1-5
V gene: TRBV18
clone size: .

CDR3 DNA: TGTGCCAGCTCACCACTAGCGGGAGGTGGAACAGATACGCAGTATTTT
CDR3 protein: CASSPLAGGGTDTQYF
D gene: TRBD2
J gene: TRBJ2-3
V gene: TRBV18
clone size: .

CDR3 DNA: TGCAGCGGGACAGAGAACACCGGGGAGCTGTTTTTT
CDR3 protein: CSGTENTGELFF
D gene: .
J gene: TRBJ2-2
V gene: TRBV29-1
clone size: .

CDR3 DNA: TGTGCCACCAGTGAGTCCGGATCGAATGAGCAGTTCTTC
CDR3 protein: CATSESGSNEQFF
D gene: .
J gene: TRBJ2-1
V gene: TRBV24-1
clone size: .

CDR3 DNA: TGTGCCAGCAGCCAGGGACAGGGGAACCAAGAGACCCAGTACTTC
CDR3 protein: CASSQGQGNQETQYF
D gene: TRBD1
J gene: TRBJ2-5
V gene: TRBV6-5
clone size: few

CDR3 DNA: TGTGCCAGCAGTTTTGGAGGGGCAGGGAACACTGAAGCTTTCTTT
CDR3 protein: CASSFGGAGNTEAFF
D gene: .
J gene: TRBJ1-1
V gene: TRBV28
clone size: .

CDR3 DNA: TGTGCCAGCGGACTAGAGGAGCAGTACTTC
CDR3 protein: CASGLEEQYF
D gene: TRBD2
J gene: TRBJ2-7
V gene: TRBV27
clone size: .

CDR3 DNA: TGTGCCAGCAGTTTCGCGTTCACAGGGGTCGAAGAGACCCAGTACTTC
CDR3 protein: CASSFAFTGVEETQYF
D gene: TRBD1
J gene: TRBJ2-5
V gene: TRBV28
clone size: once

CDR3 DNA: TGTGCCAGCGTAAAGGATTTTAACTATGGCTACACCTTC
CDR3 protein: CASVKDFNYGYTF
D gene: .
J gene: TRBJ1-2
V gene: TRBV6-5
clone size: .

CDR3 DNA: TGTGCCAGCAGCGACTCGACTAGCGGGAATGCCCACGAGCAGTACTTC
CDR3 protein: CASSDSTSGNAHEQYF
D gene: TRBD2
J gene: TRBJ2-7
V gene: TRBV7-9
clone size: .

CDR3 DNA: TGTGCCAGCAGCGTAGCTTTGTCTAGCCTTTCGAATGAGCAGTTCTTC
CDR3 protein: CASSVALSSLSNEQFF
D gene: .
J gene: TRBJ2-1
V gene: TRBV9
clone size: .

CDR3 DNA: TGTGCCACAGGACAGGGGAATTCACCCCTCCACTTT
CDR3 protein: CATGQGNSPLHF
D gene: TRBD1
J gene: TRBJ1-6
V gene: TRBV10-3
clone size: .

CDR3 DNA: TGTGCCAGCAGTTACTCGCGGCAGGAGGAGACCCAGTACTTC
CDR3 protein: CASSYSRQEETQYF
D gene: .
J gene: TRBJ2-5
V gene: TRBV6-6
clone size: .

CDR3 DNA: TGTGCCAGCAGTGAAGGAGTAACAGTATATAGCAATCAGCCCCAGCATTTT
CDR3 protein: CASSEGVTVYSNQPQHF
D gene: .
J gene: TRBJ1-5
V gene: TRBV6-1
clone size: .

CDR3 DNA: TGTGCCAGCAGTACGACAGAGAACACTGAAGCTTTCTTT
CDR3 protein: CASSTTENTEAFF
D gene: .
J gene: TRBJ1-1
V gene: TRBV6-5
clone size: .

CDR3 DNA: TGCGCCAGCAGCTTGGGGTATGGGGGACCGTATAATTCACCCCTCCACTTT
CDR3 protein: CASSLGYGGPYNSPLHF
D gene: .
J gene: TRBJ1-6
V gene: TRBV5-1
clone size: .

CDR3 DNA: TGTGCCAGCAGTTACGAAGCCGTCCGTAGCAATCAGCCCCAGCATTTT
CDR3 protein: CASSYEAVRSNQPQHF
D gene: .
J gene: TRBJ1-5
V gene: TRBV6-6
clone size: .

CDR3 DNA: TGTGCCAGCAGTTCCCGGGACAGGGGGAACATTCAGTACTTC
CDR3 protein: CASSSRDRGNIQYF
D gene: TRBD1
J gene: TRBJ2-4
V gene: TRBV5-6
clone size: .

CDR3 DNA: TGCGCCAGCGTCCCGACTAGCGGGAGGGTGGGGGAGCTGTTTTTT
CDR3 protein: CASVPTSGRVGELFF
D gene: TRBD2
J gene: TRBJ2-2
V gene: TRBV10-1
clone size: .

CDR3 DNA: TGTGCCAGCAGCCCCGAGGGGGCAACTAATGAAAAACTGTTTTTT
CDR3 protein: CASSPEGATNEKLFF
D gene: .
J gene: TRBJ1-4
V gene: TRBV7-9
clone size: .

CDR3 DNA: TGTGCCAGCAGCGCAGGGTTAGTGTCACCCCTCCACTTT
CDR3 protein: CASSAGLVSPLHF
D gene: .
J gene: TRBJ1-6
V gene: TRBV9
clone size: .

CDR3 DNA: TGTGCCAGCAGTTTGGCGGGAGTGGGCACAGATACGCAGTATTTT
CDR3 protein: CASSLAGVGTDTQYF
D gene: TRBD2
J gene: TRBJ2-3
V gene: TRBV28
clone size: .